This TCR beta chain derives from a study of T-cell memory formation after mild COVID-19. Overall study findings and caveats: Nothing confirmed that second-wave clones peaking on day 37 were specific for SARS-CoV-2. The pre-infection memory compartment contained some responding clones, suggesting cross-reactive memory joined. Researchers report contracting CD4+ clones mostly in CM and EM, with CD8+ clones in EMRA.

About this clonotype: Antigen specificity is unknown.

TCRalpha and TCRbeta libraries used 5'RACE with constant-segment primers and UMIs. MiXCR was run by TCRdb on the 5' RACE reads, yielding one entry per CDR3 protein. The sample has approximately 350,000 distinct CDR3 sequences; approximately 15% are singletons. The J segment lost 2 bases and the V segment lost 8 bases, leaving 5 bases of the junction unmatched. The CDR3 extends over 15 amino acids. The germline gives CDR1 LNHDA, CDR2 SQIVND (reference sequence). This chain links TRBV19 with TRBJ2-1; TRBD2 agrees at 11 bases. The receptor was isolated from a young man who had mild COVID-19 (a few samples of this study predate the infection). Cell type and time point are not known. Material for sequencing was PBMCs or a T cell subset sorted from them (not recorded which). In DNA, the CDR3 is TGTGCCAGTCGGGCTAGCGGGGGGCCCTACAATGAGCAGTTCTTC. Encoded protein: CASRASGGPYNEQFF.